The clone carrying this T cell receptor (beta chain) showed up just once. This record comes from a study of blood T cell repertoires in COVID-19. Study overall: Sites in the United States, Italy and Spain provided acute and convalescent COVID-19 samples. PBMCs, B-cell-depleted T cells, or T cells were the source of the cDNA or gDNA that made up the material.

Methods used by the authors: Scientists estimated how many nucleated cells there were by amplifying reference gene primers. Measured with immunoSEQ multiplex PCR; TCRdb has only the in-frame clones, and not every one. V and J calls and clone size come straight from that table; D and trimming were deduced from the DNA. The table records 60,000 or so clones, about 91% of them present only once. The specimen was peripheral blood. This TCR came from a man aged 55 to 69 with acute or convalescent COVID-19.

The CDR3 DNA reads TGCAGCGTTGAACCCCTATTTACAGGGGGCCCGAACACTGAAGCTTTCTTT. It yields the protein CSVEPLFTGGPNTEAFF. The chain recombines TRBV29-1 with TRBJ1-1, with 9 positions matching TRBD1. The CDR3 totals 17 residues. Germline V gene data show CDR1 as SQVTM and CDR2 as ANQGSEA. V trimming: 2 bases; J trimming: 1 base; junction bases outside the gene matches: 11.